This is a list of T cell receptor beta chains from one sample in a study of neurological immune-mediated disorders. MiXCR was run by TCRdb on the 5' RACE reads, yielding one entry per CDR3 protein. The table includes 69,000 or so distinct CDR3 sequences, approximately 5% detected once. The sequenced sample consisted of PBMCs. These receptors originate from an older woman with multiple sclerosis. CDR3s include the opening cysteine and the closing phenylalanine or tryptophan. D genes are given only for firm matches. Clone size is not always given. Where it is, it says once, few, many or a class for expanded clones.

clone size,D gene,J gene,V gene,CDR3 DNA,CDR3 protein
many,TRBD2,TRBJ2-7,TRBV6-2/TRBV6-3,TGTGCCAGCAGTCGCCAGACTAGCGGGAGGTCATCCTACGAGCAGTACTTC,CASSRQTSGRSSYEQYF
many,.,TRBJ2-3,TRBV7-2,TGTGCCAGCAGATTGGAGTACCCCCCAGATACGCAGTATTTT,CASRLEYPPDTQYF
many,TRBD1,TRBJ2-7,TRBV6-5,TGTGCCAGCAGCGAGACAGGGGGGTCCTACGAGCAGTACTTC,CASSETGGSYEQYF
many,.,TRBJ2-1,TRBV5-1,TGCGCCAGCAGCTTGGGCAGGGAAGGGCTAAATGAGCAGTTCTTC,CASSLGREGLNEQFF
.,.,TRBJ1-1,TRBV4-2,TGTGCCAGCAGCCAAGATCAGGACACTGAAGCTTTCTTT,CASSQDQDTEAFF
many,.,TRBJ1-1,TRBV7-2,TGTGCCAGCAGCTTACGAGGAGGTGAAGCTTTCTTT,CASSLRGGEAFF
many,.,TRBJ1-4,TRBV12-3/TRBV12-4,TGTGCCAGCAGTTTAAGGGAAAAACTGTTTTTT,CASSLREKLFF
many,.,TRBJ1-1,TRBV20-1,TGCAGTGCTAGACAGGGAACGGGTGAAGCTTTCTTT,CSARQGTGEAFF
.,TRBD1,TRBJ1-4,TRBV7-7,TGTGCTAGCAGCTTGGGGACAGGTGAAAAACTGTTTTTT,CASSLGTGEKLFF
few,.,TRBJ2-1,TRBV11-1,TGTGCCAGCAGCTTAGAGGCGGGAAAGGGGCAGTTCTTC,CASSLEAGKGQFF
many,.,TRBJ2-1,TRBV20-1,TGCAGTGCTAGAGTTCTCGAGTGGCCCAGATCCTACAATGAGCAGTTCTTC,CSARVLEWPRSYNEQFF
many,TRBD2,TRBJ2-7,TRBV6-5,TGTGCCAGCAGTTACAGTGGACAGGGGGTACTAGCGGGAGGGCGAGAGCAGTACTTC,CASSYSGQGVLAGGREQYF
.,.,TRBJ1-1,TRBV18,TGTGCCAGCTCACTGTTAGAGAACACTGAAGCTTTCTTT,CASSLLENTEAFF
many,.,TRBJ1-5,TRBV4-3,TGCGCCAGCAGTGACAGGAGAAACCAGCCCCAGCATTTT,CASSDRRNQPQHF
many,.,TRBJ1-1,TRBV20-1,TGCAGTGCTCGCCGGGACCCAGGCAACACTGAAGCTTTCTTT,CSARRDPGNTEAFF
many,TRBD2,TRBJ2-7,TRBV4-3,TGCGCCAGCAGCCAAGCCCGCGGGAGCTCCTACGAGCAGTACTTC,CASSQARGSSYEQYF
many,.,TRBJ2-5,TRBV3-1,TGTGCCAGCAGCCAAGAACCCAACCAAGAGACCCAGTACTTC,CASSQEPNQETQYF
.,.,TRBJ2-4,TRBV20-1,TGCAGTGCCCACACTAGCTCGGGCAAAAACATTCAGTACTTC,CSAHTSSGKNIQYF
many,.,TRBJ2-5,TRBV21-1,TGTGCCAGCAACCCTTACCGGTGGGGGGCACCACGGGAGACCCAGTACTTC,CASNPYRWGAPRETQYF
many,TRBD1,TRBJ1-1,TRBV29-1,TGCAGCGTCGGGGGCACAGGGGTCTCAATTGAAGCTTTCTTT,CSVGGTGVSIEAFF
few,TRBD2,TRBJ2-7,TRBV12-3/TRBV12-4,TGTGCCAGCAGTTCCGGGACTAGCTCCTACGAGCAGTACTTC,CASSSGTSSYEQYF
.,.,TRBJ1-2,TRBV20-1,TGCAGTGCTAGGGGTGACAGGAGTGTTGGCTACACCTTC,CSARGDRSVGYTF
many,TRBD2,TRBJ2-1,TRBV4-3,TGCGCCAGCAGCCAAGACTTTACGGGAGGGCCTCGTAATGAGCAGTTCTTC,CASSQDFTGGPRNEQFF
many,.,TRBJ2-7,TRBV4-2,TGTGCCAGCAGCGCTCTAGCGAACCCCTACGAGCAGTACTTC,CASSALANPYEQYF
many,TRBD2,TRBJ2-3,TRBV6-4,TGTGCCAGCAGTATCGAGGCGGGAGGATCCACAGATACGCAGTATTTT,CASSIEAGGSTDTQYF
many,TRBD2,TRBJ2-4,TRBV3-1,TGTGCCAGCAGCCAAGGCCGGGGACTAGCGGGATTGGACATTCAGTACTTC,CASSQGRGLAGLDIQYF
many,.,TRBJ1-5,TRBV18,TGTGCCAGCTCACCGAACACCTATCAGCCCCAGCATTTT,CASSPNTYQPQHF
many,TRBD2,TRBJ2-1,TRBV7-9,TGTGCCAGCACCTCAAGCGGGGGGGGAAGCAATGAGCAGTTCTTC,CASTSSGGGSNEQFF
many,.,TRBJ1-3,TRBV18,TGTGCCAGCTCACCTCAGGTTTCTGGAAACACCATATATTTT,CASSPQVSGNTIYF
few,TRBD1,TRBJ1-2,TRBV2,TGTGCCAGCAGTGCACAGGGGAATCTTTATGGCTACACCTTC,CASSAQGNLYGYTF
many,.,TRBJ1-5,TRBV25-1,TGTGCCAGCAGTGATGGGGGGAATCAGCCCCAGCATTTT,CASSDGGNQPQHF
few,TRBD1,TRBJ1-2,TRBV6-2/TRBV6-3,TGTGCCAGCAGCAGTGGAGACGGAGTTTACCGGGGACAGGGGAAGTATGGCTACACCTTC,CASSSGDGVYRGQGKYGYTF
.,.,TRBJ1-3,TRBV7-8,TGTGCCAGCAGCTTAGAACATGGCGGCTCTGGAAACACCATATATTTT,CASSLEHGGSGNTIYF
many,.,TRBJ2-1,TRBV12-3/TRBV12-4,TGTGCCAGCAGTTTGAAGGGACCCTCCTACAATGAGCAGTTCTTC,CASSLKGPSYNEQFF
many,.,TRBJ1-4,TRBV15,TGTGCCACCAGCAGAGATAGTTCACAGATGTTCGAAAAACTGTTTTTT,CATSRDSSQMFEKLFF
many,.,TRBJ1-1,TRBV6-2/TRBV6-3,TGTGCCAGCAGTTACACCCAGACAACCTGGGGTACTGAAGCTTTCTTT,CASSYTQTTWGTEAFF
many,.,TRBJ2-1,TRBV7-3,TGTGCCAGCAGCCCCACAGGAAGCAATGAGCAGTTCTTC,CASSPTGSNEQFF
few,.,TRBJ2-2,TRBV29-1,TGCAGCGCCGGGGATACCGGGGAGCTGTTTTTT,CSAGDTGELFF
few,.,TRBJ2-7,TRBV14,TGTGCCAGCAGCGTTGTCCCCTACGAGCAGTACTTC,CASSVVPYEQYF
many,.,TRBJ2-7,TRBV7-6,TGTGCCAGCAGCGTGCTAGACACCTACGAGCAGTACTTC,CASSVLDTYEQYF